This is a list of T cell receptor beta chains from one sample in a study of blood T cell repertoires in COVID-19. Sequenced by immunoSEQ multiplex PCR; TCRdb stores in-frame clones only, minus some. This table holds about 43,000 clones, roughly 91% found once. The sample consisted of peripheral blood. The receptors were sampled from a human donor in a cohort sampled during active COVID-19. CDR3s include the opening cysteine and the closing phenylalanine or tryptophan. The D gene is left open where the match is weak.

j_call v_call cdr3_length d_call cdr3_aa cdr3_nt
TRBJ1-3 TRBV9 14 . CASNYGGSGNTIYF TGTGCCAGCAATTACGGAGGCTCTGGAAACACCATATATTTT
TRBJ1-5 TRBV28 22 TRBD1 CASSPSYRQGKGRRYSNQPQHF TGTGCCAGCAGTCCATCCTACAGACAGGGGAAAGGGCGTAGATATAGCAATCAGCCCCAGCATTTT
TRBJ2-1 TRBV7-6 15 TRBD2 CASSLGVLAGDEQFF TGTGCCAGCAGCTTAGGGGTCCTAGCGGGAGACGAGCAGTTCTTC
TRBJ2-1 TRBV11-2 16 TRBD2 CASRIFGGRGHNEQFF TGTGCCAGCAGGATATTCGGCGGGAGGGGGCACAATGAGCAGTTCTTC
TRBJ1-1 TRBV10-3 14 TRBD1 CAIRRSQGGTEAFF TGTGCCATCAGGCGGTCCCAGGGGGGCACTGAAGCTTTCTTT
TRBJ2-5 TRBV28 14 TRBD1 CASNIQGAGETQYF TGTGCCAGCAATATACAGGGGGCAGGGGAGACCCAGTACTTC
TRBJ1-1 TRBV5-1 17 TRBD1 CASSTRQGLINGTEAFF TGCGCCAGCAGCACCCGACAGGGGCTAATAAATGGGACTGAAGCTTTCTTT
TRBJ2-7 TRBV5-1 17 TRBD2 CASSLVPPGLGDYEQYF TGCGCCAGCAGCTTGGTACCTCCGGGACTAGGGGACTACGAGCAGTACTTC
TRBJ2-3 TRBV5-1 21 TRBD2 CASSLEQRIPGLGVLADTQYF TGCGCCAGCAGCTTGGAACAGAGGATACCGGGACTAGGTGTTCTGGCAGATACGCAGTATTTT
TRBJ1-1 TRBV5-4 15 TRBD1 CASSSGLKGATEAFF TGTGCCAGCAGCTCCGGCCTAAAGGGGGCCACTGAAGCTTTCTTT
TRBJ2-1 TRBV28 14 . CASSFRGIYNEQFF TGTGCCAGCAGTTTCAGGGGAATCTACAATGAGCAGTTCTTC